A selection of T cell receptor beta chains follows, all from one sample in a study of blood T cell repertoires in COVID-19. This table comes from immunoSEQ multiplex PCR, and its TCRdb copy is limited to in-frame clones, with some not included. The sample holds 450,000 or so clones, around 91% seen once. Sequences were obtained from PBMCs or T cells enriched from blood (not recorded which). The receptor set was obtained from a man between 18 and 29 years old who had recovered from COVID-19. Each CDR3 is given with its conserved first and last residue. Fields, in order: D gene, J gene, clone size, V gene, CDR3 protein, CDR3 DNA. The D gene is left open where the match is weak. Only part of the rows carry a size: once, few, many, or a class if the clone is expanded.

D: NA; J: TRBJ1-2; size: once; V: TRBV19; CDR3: CASSILSPSDYGYTF; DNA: TGTGCCAGTAGTATATTGTCCCCGAGCGACTATGGCTACACCTTC
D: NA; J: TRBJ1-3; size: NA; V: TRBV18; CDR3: CASPDLNPASGNTIYF; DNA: TGTGCCAGCCCAGACTTGAACCCTGCCTCTGGAAACACCATATATTTT
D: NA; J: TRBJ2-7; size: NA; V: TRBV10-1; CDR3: CASSERLDEQYF; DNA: TGCGCCAGCAGCGAACGACTTGATGAGCAGTACTTC
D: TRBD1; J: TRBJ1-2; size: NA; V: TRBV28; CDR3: CASSPGQGAYGYTF; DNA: TGTGCCAGCAGTCCGGGACAGGGGGCTTACGGCTACACCTTC
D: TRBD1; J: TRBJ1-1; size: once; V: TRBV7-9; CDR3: CASSSQGARAFF; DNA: TGTGCCAGCAGCTCCCAGGGGGCTAGGGCTTTCTTT
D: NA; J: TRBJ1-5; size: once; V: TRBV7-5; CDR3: CVRSLAPRQGKRQPQHF; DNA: TGTGTCAGAAGCTTAGCGCCGAGACAGGGTAAGCGTCAGCCCCAGCATTTT
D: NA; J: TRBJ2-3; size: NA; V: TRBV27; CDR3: CASSGVGGATQYF; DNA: TGTGCCAGCAGTGGGGTGGGGGGAGCTACGCAGTATTTT
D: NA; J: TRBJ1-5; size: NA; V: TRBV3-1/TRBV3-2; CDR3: CASSQDRTNNQPQHF; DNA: TGTGCCAGCAGCCAAGATCGTACAAACAATCAGCCCCAGCATTTT
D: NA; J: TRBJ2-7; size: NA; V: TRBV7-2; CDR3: CASSLEFGNSYEQYF; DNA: TGTGCCAGCAGCTTAGAATTCGGTAACTCCTACGAGCAGTACTTC
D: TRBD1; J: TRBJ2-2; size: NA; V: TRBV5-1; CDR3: CASSLGDRPNTGELFF; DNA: TGCGCCAGCAGCTTGGGGGACAGACCGAACACCGGGGAGCTGTTTTTT
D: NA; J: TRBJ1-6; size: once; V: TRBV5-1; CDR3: CASSLGGRAGNSPLHF; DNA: TGCGCCAGCAGCTTGGGGGGCAGGGCTGGAAATTCACCCCTCCACTTT
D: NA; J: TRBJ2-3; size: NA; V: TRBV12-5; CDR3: CASGLEKKVGGLTDTQYF; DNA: TGTGCTAGTGGTTTGGAGAAAAAAGTGGGAGGACTCACAGATACGCAGTATTTT
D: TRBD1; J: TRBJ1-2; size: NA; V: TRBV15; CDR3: CATSRAATGEYGYTF; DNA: TGTGCCACCAGCAGAGCCGCGACAGGGGAGTATGGCTACACCTTC
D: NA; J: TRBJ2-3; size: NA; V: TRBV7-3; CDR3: CASSLSLTDTQYF; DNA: TGTGCCAGCAGCCTCTCCCTCACAGATACGCAGTATTTT
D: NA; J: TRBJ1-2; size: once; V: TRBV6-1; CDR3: CASSEVGAAF; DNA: TGTGCCAGCAGTGAAGTGGGAGCGGCCTTC
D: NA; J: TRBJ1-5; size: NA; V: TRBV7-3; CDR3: CASSLGGEGNQPQHF; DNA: TGTGCCAGCAGCTTAGGTGGGGAGGGCAATCAGCCCCAGCATTTT
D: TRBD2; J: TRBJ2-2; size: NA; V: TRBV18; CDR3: CASSPGLAGDIGELFF; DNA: TGTGCCAGCTCACCGGGACTAGCGGGAGACATCGGGGAGCTGTTTTTT
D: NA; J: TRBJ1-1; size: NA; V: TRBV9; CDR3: CASSGQVGTEAFF; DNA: TGTGCCAGCAGCGGACAGGTGGGGACTGAAGCTTTCTTT
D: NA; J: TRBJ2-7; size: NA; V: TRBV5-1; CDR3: CASSSDSLSSYEQYF; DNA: TGCGCCAGCAGCTCGGACAGCCTTTCCTCCTACGAGCAGTACTTC
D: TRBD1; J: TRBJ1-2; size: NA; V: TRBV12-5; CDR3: CASGSGGKTGQGVYGYTF; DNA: TGTGCTAGTGGCTCAGGAGGGAAGACGGGACAGGGGGTCTATGGCTACACCTTC
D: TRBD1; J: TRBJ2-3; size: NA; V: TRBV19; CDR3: CASSRGTGGLTTQYF; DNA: TGTGCCAGTAGTCGCGGGACAGGGGGCCTTACCACGCAGTATTTT
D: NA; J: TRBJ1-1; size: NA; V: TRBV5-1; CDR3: CASSYRVGNTEAFF; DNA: TGCGCCAGCAGCTACAGGGTCGGGAACACTGAAGCTTTCTTT